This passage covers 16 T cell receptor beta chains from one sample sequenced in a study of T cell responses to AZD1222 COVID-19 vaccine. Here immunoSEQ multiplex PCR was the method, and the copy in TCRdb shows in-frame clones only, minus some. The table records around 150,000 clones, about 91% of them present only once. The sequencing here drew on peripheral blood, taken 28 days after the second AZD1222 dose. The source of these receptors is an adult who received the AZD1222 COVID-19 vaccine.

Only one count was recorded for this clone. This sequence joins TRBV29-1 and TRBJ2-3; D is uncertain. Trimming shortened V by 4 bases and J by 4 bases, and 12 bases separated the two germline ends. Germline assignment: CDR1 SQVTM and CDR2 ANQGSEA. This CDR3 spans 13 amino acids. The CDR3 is CSVAQKNADTQYF. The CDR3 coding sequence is TGCAGCGTTGCTCAGAAGAACGCAGATACGCAGTATTTT.

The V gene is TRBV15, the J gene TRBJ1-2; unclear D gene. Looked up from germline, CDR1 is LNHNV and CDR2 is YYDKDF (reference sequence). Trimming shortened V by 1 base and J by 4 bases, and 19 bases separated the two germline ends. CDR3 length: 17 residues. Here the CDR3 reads CATSRGELDGRPYGYTF. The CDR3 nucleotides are TGTGCCACCAGCAGAGGCGAACTGGACGGTAGACCCTATGGCTACACCTTC.

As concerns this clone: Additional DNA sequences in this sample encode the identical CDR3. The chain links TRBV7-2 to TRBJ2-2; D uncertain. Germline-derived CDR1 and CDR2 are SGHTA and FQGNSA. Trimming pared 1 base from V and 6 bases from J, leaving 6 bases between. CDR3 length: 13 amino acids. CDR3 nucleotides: TGTGCCAGCAGCTTAGGTGTGGCCGGGGAGCTGTTTTTT. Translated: CASSLGVAGELFF.

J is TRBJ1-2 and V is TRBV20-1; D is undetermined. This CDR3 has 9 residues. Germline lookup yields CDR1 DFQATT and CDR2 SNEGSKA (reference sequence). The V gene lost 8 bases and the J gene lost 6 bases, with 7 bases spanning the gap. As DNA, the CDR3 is TGCAGTTTAGGCGATGGCTACACCTTC. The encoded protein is CSLGDGYTF.

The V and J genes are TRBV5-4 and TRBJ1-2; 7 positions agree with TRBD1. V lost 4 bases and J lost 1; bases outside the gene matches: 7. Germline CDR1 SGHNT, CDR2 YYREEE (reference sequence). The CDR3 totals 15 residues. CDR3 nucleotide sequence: TGTGCCAGCAGCCCGCCCAGGGGGGGTAACTATGGCTACACCTTC. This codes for CASSPPRGGNYGYTF.

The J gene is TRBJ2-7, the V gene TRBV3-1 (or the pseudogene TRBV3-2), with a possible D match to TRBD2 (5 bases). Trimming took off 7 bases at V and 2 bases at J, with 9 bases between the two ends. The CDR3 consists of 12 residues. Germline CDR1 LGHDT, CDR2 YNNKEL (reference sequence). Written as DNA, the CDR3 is TGTGCCAGCACTGGACTTGCCTACGAGCAGTACTTC. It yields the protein CASTGLAYEQYF.

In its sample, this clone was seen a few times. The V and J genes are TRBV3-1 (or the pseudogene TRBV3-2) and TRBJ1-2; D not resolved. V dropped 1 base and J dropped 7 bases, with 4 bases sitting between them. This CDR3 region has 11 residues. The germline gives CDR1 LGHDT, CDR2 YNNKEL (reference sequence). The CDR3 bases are TGTGCCAGCAGCCAAGGGGTTGGCTACACCTTC. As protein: CASSQGVGYTF.

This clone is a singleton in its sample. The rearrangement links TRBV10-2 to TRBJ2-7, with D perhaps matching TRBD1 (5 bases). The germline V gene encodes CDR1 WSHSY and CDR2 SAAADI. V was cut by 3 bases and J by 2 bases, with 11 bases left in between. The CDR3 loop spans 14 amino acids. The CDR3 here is CASSEKGLTYEQYF. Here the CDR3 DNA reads TGCGCCAGCAGTGAAAAGGGGTTAACCTACGAGCAGTACTTC.

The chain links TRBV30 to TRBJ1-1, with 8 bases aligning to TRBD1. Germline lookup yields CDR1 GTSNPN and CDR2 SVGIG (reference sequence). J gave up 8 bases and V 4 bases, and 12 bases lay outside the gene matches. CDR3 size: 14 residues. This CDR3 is CAWNPGQAGEEAFF. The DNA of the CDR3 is TGTGCCTGGAACCCGGGACAGGCGGGCGAAGAAGCTTTCTTT.

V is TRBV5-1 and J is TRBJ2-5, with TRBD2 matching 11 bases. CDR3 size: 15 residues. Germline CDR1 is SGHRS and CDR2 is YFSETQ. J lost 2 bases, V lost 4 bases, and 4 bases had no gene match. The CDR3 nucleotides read TGCGCCAGCAGCGTTGGGACTAGCGGACAAGAGACCCAGTACTTC. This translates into CASSVGTSGQETQYF.

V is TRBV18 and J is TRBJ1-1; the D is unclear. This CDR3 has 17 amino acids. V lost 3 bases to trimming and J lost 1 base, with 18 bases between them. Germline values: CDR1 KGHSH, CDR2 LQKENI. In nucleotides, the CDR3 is TGTGCCAGCTCACCCATCCTTGAAGCGCGAAGGAACACTGAAGCTTTCTTT. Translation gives CASSPILEARRNTEAFF.

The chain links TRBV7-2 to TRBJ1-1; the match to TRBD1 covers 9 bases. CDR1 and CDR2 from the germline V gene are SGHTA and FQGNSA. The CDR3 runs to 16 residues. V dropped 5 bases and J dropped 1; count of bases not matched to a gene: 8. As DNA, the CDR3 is TGTGCCAGCAGCGGGGGACAGGGAGGCGCGAACACTGAAGCTTTCTTT. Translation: CASSGGQGGANTEAFF.

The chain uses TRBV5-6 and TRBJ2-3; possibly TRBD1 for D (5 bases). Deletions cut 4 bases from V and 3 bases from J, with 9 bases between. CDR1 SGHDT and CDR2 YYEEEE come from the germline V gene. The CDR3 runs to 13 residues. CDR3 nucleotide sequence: TGTGCCAGCAGCCCACACAGGACAGATACGCAGTATTTT. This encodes CASSPHRTDTQYF.

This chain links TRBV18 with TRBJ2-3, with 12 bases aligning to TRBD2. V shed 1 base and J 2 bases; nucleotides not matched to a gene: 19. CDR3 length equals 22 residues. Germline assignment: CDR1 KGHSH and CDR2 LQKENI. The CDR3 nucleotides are TGTGCCAGCTCACCACTCCCCCGGGAGTCTAGCGGGGGGGGGCTCCACACAGATACGCAGTATTTT. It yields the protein CASSPLPRESSGGGLHTDTQYF.

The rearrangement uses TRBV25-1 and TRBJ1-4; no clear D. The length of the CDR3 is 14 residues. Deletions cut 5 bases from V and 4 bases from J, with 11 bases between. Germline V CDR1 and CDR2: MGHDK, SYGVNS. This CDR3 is CASSLGYGNEKLFF. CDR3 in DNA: TGTGCCAGCAGTCTAGGGTACGGTAATGAAAAACTGTTTTTT.

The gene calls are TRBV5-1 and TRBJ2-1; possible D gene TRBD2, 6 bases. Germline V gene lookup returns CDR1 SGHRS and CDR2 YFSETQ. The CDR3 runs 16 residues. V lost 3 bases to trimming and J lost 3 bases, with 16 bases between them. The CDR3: CASSSAVIADYNEQFF. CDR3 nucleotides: TGCGCCAGCAGCTCCGCGGTAATAGCGGACTACAATGAGCAGTTCTTC.